The sequence of this T cell receptor (beta chain) was determined in a study of T cells after yellow fever vaccination. Study-wide background: SMART-Seq v4 Ultra Low Input served to prepare low-cell-number fractions. Study-level results: Clones from primary vaccination mostly reappeared after the booster (approximately 96% CD4, around 90% CD8). In FACS-sorted repertoires, abundant clonotypes from the bulk population could appear as contaminants.

Ten or more counts support this clonotype. No antigen is known for it. A single record per CDR3 protein comes from TCRdb applying MiXCR to the 5' RACE reads. The sample holds 200,000 to 300,000 distinct CDR3 sequences, 6% to 8% seen once. The sample here was CD4+ T cells sorted from PBMCs, taken on the day of the yellow fever booster vaccination. The sequence was collected from a man aged 30 to 45 who received the YFV17D yellow fever vaccine.

CDR3 sequence: CASSSGWEQYF. The CDR3 nucleotides are TGTGCCAGCAGTTCTGGGTGGGAGCAGTACTTC. V is TRBV12-3 or TRBV12-4 and J is TRBJ2-7; no definite D call. With 4 bases removed from V and 7 bases from J, the gap between germline ends came to 8 bases. The CDR3 extends over 11 amino acids.